The clone carrying this T cell receptor (beta chain) was counted at least ten times. This sample is part of a study of glioma-infiltrating T cells. V lost 3 bases, J lost 2 bases, and 13 bases lay in between. The CDR3 spans 15 residues. In germline, CDR1 is MNHEY, CDR2 SMNVEV (reference sequence). Amplification of TCR alpha and beta CDR3 regions from RNA used iRepertoire nested multiplex PCR. TCRdb re-derived calls from the multiplex PCR reads in MiXCR, one entry per CDR3 protein. Counted here are about 140,000 distinct CDR3 sequences, about two fifths occurring once; the ten biggest clones make up about 18%.

The clonotype was recovered from a human donor with low-grade glioma or glioblastoma, undergoing nonglioma brain surgery, or in good health (not recorded which). Sequenced sample: glioma tissue, nonneoplastic brain tissue, or PBMCs (not recorded which). The gene calls are TRBV27 and TRBJ2-5; D may be TRBD1 or TRBD2 (5 bases each). The CDR3 is CASSFRGLDQETQYF. The CDR3 nucleotides are TGTGCCAGCAGTTTTCGGGGCCTAGATCAAGAGACCCAGTACTTC.